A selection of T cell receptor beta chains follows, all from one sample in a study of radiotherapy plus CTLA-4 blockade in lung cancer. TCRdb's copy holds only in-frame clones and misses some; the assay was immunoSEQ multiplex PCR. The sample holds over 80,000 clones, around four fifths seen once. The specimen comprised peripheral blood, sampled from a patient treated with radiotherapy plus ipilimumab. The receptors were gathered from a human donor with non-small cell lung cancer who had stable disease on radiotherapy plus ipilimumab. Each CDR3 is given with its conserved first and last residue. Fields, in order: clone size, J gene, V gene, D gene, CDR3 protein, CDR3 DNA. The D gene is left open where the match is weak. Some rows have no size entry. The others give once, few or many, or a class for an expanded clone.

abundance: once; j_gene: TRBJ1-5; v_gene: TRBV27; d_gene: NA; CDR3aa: CASSRLGGTGNQPQHF; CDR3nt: TGTGCCAGCAGCCGATTGGGGGGTACTGGCAATCAGCCCCAGCATTTT
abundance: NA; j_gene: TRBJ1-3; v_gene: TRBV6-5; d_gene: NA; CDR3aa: CASSYRGGSGNTIYF; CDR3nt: TGTGCCAGCAGTTACCGCGGGGGCTCTGGAAACACCATATATTTT
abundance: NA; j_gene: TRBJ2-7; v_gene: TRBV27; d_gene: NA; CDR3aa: CASSGVTDYEQYF; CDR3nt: TGTGCCAGCAGCGGGGTAACAGACTACGAGCAGTACTTC
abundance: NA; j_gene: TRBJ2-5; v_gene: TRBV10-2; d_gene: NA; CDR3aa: CASSESGVRETQYF; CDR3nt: TGCGCCAGCAGTGAGTCGGGAGTGAGGGAGACCCAGTACTTC
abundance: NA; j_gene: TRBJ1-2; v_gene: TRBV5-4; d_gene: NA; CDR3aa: CASSLGGAPNYGYTF; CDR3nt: TGTGCCAGCAGCTTGGGCGGGGCCCCCAACTATGGCTACACCTTC
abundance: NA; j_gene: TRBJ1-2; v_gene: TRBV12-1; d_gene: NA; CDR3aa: CASSFPEDRGLGYGYTF; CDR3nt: TGTGCCAGCAGCTTTCCGGAGGACAGGGGGCTAGGCTATGGCTACACCTTC
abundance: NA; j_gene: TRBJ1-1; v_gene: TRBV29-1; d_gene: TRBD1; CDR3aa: CSVDTGVNTEAFF; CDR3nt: TGCAGCGTTGATACAGGGGTGAACACTGAAGCTTTCTTT
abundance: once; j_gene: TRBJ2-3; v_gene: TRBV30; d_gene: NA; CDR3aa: CAWARRQSDTQYF; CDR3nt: TGTGCCTGGGCCCGCCGACAGTCAGATACGCAGTATTTT
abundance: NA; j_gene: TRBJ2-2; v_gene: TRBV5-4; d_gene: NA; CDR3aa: CASSPTGGYVGELFF; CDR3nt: TGTGCCAGCAGCCCTACCGGGGGATATGTCGGGGAGCTGTTTTTT
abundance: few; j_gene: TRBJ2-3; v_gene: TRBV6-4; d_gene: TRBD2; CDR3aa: CASSSTSGGTDTQYF; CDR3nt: TGTGCCAGCAGTTCGACTAGCGGGGGCACAGATACGCAGTATTTT
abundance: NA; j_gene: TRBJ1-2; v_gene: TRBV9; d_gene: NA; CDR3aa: CASSVASDSPYTF; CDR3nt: TGTGCCAGCAGCGTAGCCTCGGACAGTCCCTACACCTTC
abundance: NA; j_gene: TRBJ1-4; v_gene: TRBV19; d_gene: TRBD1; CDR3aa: CASSIARGREKLFF; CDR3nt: TGTGCCAGTAGTATAGCCAGGGGGCGCGAAAAACTGTTTTTT
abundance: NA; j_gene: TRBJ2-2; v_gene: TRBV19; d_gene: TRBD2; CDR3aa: CAIGGSGRGGELFF; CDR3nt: TGTGCCATTGGCGGTAGCGGGAGAGGGGGGGAGCTGTTTTTT
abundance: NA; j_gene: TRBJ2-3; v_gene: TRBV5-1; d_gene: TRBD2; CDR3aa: CASSLPSGGIDTQYF; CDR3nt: TGCGCCAGCAGCTTGCCTAGCGGGGGGATTGATACGCAGTATTTT
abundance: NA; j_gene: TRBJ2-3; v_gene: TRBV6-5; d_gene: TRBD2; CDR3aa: CATTGLAGVGTQYF; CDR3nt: TGTGCCACGACGGGGCTAGCGGGAGTTGGTACGCAGTATTTT
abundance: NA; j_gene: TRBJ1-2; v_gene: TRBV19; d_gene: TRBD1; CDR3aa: CASSTLTGTNYGYTF; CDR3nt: TGTGCCAGTAGTACCCTGACAGGGACTAACTATGGCTACACCTTC
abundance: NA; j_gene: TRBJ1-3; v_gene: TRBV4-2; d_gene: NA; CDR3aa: CASSQEVSAGGGNTIYF; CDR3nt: TGTGCCAGCAGCCAAGAGGTCTCTGCCGGGGGTGGAAACACCATATATTTT
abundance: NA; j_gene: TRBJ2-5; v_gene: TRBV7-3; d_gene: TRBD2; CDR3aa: CASSRLGRLAGGIETQYF; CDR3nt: TGTGCCAGCAGCCGCCTCGGAAGACTAGCGGGAGGAATCGAGACCCAGTACTTC
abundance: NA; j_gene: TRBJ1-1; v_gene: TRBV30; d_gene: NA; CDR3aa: CAWSSRGGNTEAFF; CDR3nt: TGTGCCTGGTCGTCCAGGGGAGGGAACACTGAAGCTTTCTTT
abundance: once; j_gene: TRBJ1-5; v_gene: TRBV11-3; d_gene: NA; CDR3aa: CAVINLGVLRNQPQHF; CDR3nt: TGTGCCGTCATCAACCTAGGGGTACTGCGCAATCAGCCCCAGCATTTT
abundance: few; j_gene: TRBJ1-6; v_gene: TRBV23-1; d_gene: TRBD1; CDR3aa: CASSQSTGPYSPLHF; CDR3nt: TGCGCCAGCAGTCAATCGACAGGGCCCTATTCACCCCTCCACTTT